The clone carrying this T cell receptor (beta chain) was seen ten or more times. First-strand cDNA used TRAV- and TRBV-specific primers, covering alpha and beta chains. Amplification, which lasted about 20 PCR cycles, used a constant-region primer and V-primer adapter to amplify TCRs. Via MiXCR, TCRdb re-called the reads, giving one row per CDR3 protein. The sample records tens of thousands of distinct CDR3 sequences, over 15% being singletons. Specified time point: before trial treatment. The study gave donors nivolumab, ipilimumab, aspirin, low-dose cyclophosphamide and low-dose radiotherapy. Advanced solid tumors without tumor-infiltrating lymphocytes were required for inclusion. This sample is part of a study of low-dose radiotherapy and immunotherapy resistance in tumors. Study as a whole: One day prior to radiation and immunotherapy, intravenous cyclophosphamide at 200 mg/m2 was given, repeated every two weeks. Aspirin was taken orally at 300 mg daily by patients, and this continued for four cycles from cycle 1 day 1.

After removal of 6 bases from V and 0 bases from J, the junction contained 13 bases not matched to a gene. CDR1 is DFQATT, CDR2 SNEGSKA, per germline (reference sequence). CDR3 length: 16 amino acids. This chain joins TRBV20-1 and TRBJ2-7; 8 nucleotides match TRBD1. Sequenced here: PBMCs, sampled before treatment. The receptor's source is a male donor with prostate cancer. The CDR3, as DNA: TGCAGTGCCCCCGGACAGGGTCGCAAAAGCTCCTACGAGCAGTACTTC. Amino acid sequence: CSAPGQGRKSSYEQYF.